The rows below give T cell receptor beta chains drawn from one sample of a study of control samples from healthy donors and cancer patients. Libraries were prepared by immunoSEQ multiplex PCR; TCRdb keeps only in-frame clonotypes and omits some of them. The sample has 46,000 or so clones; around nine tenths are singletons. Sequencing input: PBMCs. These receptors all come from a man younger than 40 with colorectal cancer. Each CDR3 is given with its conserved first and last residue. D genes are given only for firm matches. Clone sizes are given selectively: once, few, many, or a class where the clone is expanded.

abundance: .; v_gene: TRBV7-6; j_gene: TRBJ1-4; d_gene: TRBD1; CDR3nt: TGTGCCAGCAGCCTAAGCGACAGGGGAACTAATGAAAAACTGTTTTTT; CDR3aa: CASSLSDRGTNEKLFF
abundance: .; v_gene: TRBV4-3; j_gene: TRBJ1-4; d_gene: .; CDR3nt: TGCGCCAGCAGCCAAGGTCCCGCAGGGGTAAGGGAAAAACTGTTTTTT; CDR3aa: CASSQGPAGVREKLFF
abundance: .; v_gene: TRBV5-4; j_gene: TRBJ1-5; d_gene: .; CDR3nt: TGTGCCAGCAGCGAATCTCCCCCTTTTAATCAGCCCCAGCATTTT; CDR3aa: CASSESPPFNQPQHF
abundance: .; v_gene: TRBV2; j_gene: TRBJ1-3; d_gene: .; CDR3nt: TGTGCCAGCAGTTTAGGGGCGCCCCCGGGAAACACCATATATTTT; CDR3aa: CASSLGAPPGNTIYF
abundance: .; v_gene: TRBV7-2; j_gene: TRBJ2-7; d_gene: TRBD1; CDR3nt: TGTGCCAGCAGCTTAGGGGGGACAGGGGGCTTTGTCTACGAGCAGTACTTC; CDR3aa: CASSLGGTGGFVYEQYF
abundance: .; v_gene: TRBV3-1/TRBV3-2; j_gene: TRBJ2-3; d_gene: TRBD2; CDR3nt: TGTGCCAGCAGCCAAGATCTGGCGGGGGGGTGGACAGATACGCAGTATTTT; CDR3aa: CASSQDLAGGWTDTQYF
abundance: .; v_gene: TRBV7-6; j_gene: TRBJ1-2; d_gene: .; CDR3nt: TGTGCCAGCAGCTTAGAAGGGGAGAACTATGGCTACACCTTC; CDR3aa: CASSLEGENYGYTF
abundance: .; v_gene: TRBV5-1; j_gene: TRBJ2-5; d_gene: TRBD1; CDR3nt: TGCGCCAGCAGCTTGGGGGGACAGGTCAACCAAGAGACCCAGTACTTC; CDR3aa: CASSLGGQVNQETQYF
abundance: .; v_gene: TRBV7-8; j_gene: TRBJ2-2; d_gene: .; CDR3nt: TGTGCCAGCTACATTACGGGGGGCTTCACCGGGGAGCTGTTTTTT; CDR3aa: CASYITGGFTGELFF
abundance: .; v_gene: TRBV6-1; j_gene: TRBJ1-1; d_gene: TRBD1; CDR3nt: TGTGCCAGCAGTGACCCTCCGGGTGGGGGACAGGGCTTGACTGAAGCTTTCTTT; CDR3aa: CASSDPPGGGQGLTEAFF
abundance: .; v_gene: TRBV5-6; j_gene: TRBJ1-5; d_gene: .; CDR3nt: TGTGCCAGCAGCTTGGCAGGAGGGAATCAGCCCCAGCATTTT; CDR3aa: CASSLAGGNQPQHF
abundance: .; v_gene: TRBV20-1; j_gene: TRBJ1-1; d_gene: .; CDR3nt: TGCAGTGCTAGAAGGTCGGCTGAAGCTTTCTTT; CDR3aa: CSARRSAEAFF
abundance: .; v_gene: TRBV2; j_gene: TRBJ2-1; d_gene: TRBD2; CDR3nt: TGTGCCAGCAGTCCTCTACTAGCGGGGGGCGGAAATGAGCAGTTCTTC; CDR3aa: CASSPLLAGGGNEQFF
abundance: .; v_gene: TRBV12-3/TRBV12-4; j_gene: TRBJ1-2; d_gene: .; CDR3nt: TGTGCCAGCAGCCCCGGGGACTATGGCTACACCTTC; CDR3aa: CASSPGDYGYTF
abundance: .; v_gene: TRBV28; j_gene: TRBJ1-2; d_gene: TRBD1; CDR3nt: TGTGCCAGCAGTTCCCCCGGGACAGCAAACCCCGCTTTTGGCTACACCTTC; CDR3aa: CASSSPGTANPAFGYTF
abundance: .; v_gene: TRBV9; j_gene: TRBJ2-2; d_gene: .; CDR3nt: TGTGCCAGCAGCCCGACCCTTCCCGCGAACACCGGGGAGCTGTTTTTT; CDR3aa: CASSPTLPANTGELFF
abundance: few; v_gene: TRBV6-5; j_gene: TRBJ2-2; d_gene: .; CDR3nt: TGTGCCAGCAAACGGACCCGAAGGGACACCGGGGAGCTGTTTTTT; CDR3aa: CASKRTRRDTGELFF